A single sample gave rise to the 27 T cell receptor beta chains below, sequenced in a study of tumor and adjacent non-tumor tissue in lung cancer (dated by TCRdb to the late 2010s). The library was generated by multiplex PCR. Sequencing used an Illumina HiSeq 2500. Following protocols modified from ARM-PCR, the researchers constructed TCRbeta libraries through three rounds of nested PCR with primers (Table S4). Using fastp trimming at Q25 and MiXCR clonotype assembly, TCRdb reanalyzed the public sequencing data and kept in-frame beta chains. Rows matching on CDR3 protein sequence are summarized as one entry with the most common DNA and genes. In this sample the table shows under 45,000 distinct CDR3 sequences, approximately 61% of which occur a single time. 45% to 55% of the sample is held by the ten biggest clonotypes. RNA was isolated from bulk unsorted tissue, and RNA quality was assessed with a NanoDrop ND-1000 and an Agilent 2100. Normal lung samples were distant non-tumor tissue taken more than 3 cm from the tumor edge.

The sequencing sample was made of distant non-tumor lung tissue. Receptors originate from a man in his fifties or sixties with non-small cell lung cancer.

The CDR3 here is CASSQDRGFPCKQYF. The CDR3 DNA reads TGTGCCAGCAGTCAGGACAGGGGTTTCCCCTGCAAGCAGTACTTC. The gene calls are TRBV11-1 and TRBJ2-7; 9 bases agree with TRBD1. The CDR3 covers 15 residues. The V gene's germline CDR1 is SGHAT and CDR2 FQDESV (reference sequence). V lost 6 bases to trimming and J lost 8 bases; unmatched junction nucleotides: 14.

Comments on this clonotype: A single base separates this from a much larger clone, so it may be a read error. The chain employs TRBV28 and TRBJ2-7; D is undetermined. The CDR3 runs to 12 residues. Trimming removed 10 bases from V and 6 bases from J, with 16 bases in between. Germline V gene data show CDR1 as MDHEN and CDR2 as SYDVKM. The CDR3 DNA reads as TGTGCCAACGGGCCTCCTGCCCGCGAGCAGTACTTC. Amino acids: CANGPPAREQYF. The whole variable domain, filled in from reference TRBV28 and TRBJ2-7, reads DVKVTQSSRYLVKRTGEKVFLECVQDMDHENMFWYRQDPGLGLRLIYFSYDVKMKEKGDIPEGYSVSREKKERFSLILESASTNQTSMYLCANGPPAREQYFGPGTRLTVT.

This clonotype has just one count. A much larger clone differs by one base, so this may be a read error. This chain uses TRBV28 with TRBJ1-2, with 10 nucleotides matching TRBD1. Trimming cost V 5 bases and J 6 bases; bases outside gene matches: 9. The germline CDR1 and CDR2 sequences are MDHEN and SYDVKM. The CDR3 covers 15 residues. The DNA of the CDR3 is TGTGCCAGCAGTGCCCCGGGACAGGGGTCAAATGGCTACACCTTC. Its protein product is CASSAPGQGSNGYTF.

This chain joins TRBV2 and TRBJ2-7; perhaps TRBD2 as D (5 bases). This CDR3 has 12 amino acids. Per the germline V gene, CDR1 is SNHLY and CDR2 is FYNNEI. Trimming shortened V by 6 bases and J by 3 bases, and 9 bases separated the two germline ends. CDR3 region: CASSPAGYEQYF. The CDR3 nucleotides read TGTGCCAGCAGCCCCGCGGGCTACGAGCAGTACTTC.

J is TRBJ2-5 and V is TRBV29-1; tentative D call: TRBD2 (5 bases). From germline, CDR1 is SQVTM and CDR2 ANQGSEA. This CDR3 is 13 amino acids long. Trimming removed 7 bases at V and 11 bases at J, with 23 bases between. The CDR3 region is CSAENSAREGQYF. The CDR3 DNA reads TGCAGCGCTGAGAACTCTGCCAGAGAGGGACAGTACTTC.

By share, this clonotype ranks as large. This rearrangement joins TRBV5-4 to TRBJ2-2, with 8 nucleotides matching TRBD2. The trim removed 3 bases at V and 5 bases at J, leaving 15 bases unmatched. Germline CDR1 SGHNT, CDR2 YYREEE (reference sequence). The CDR3 is 18 residues long. The DNA for the CDR3 is TGTGCCAGCAGCTCCCGGAGCGGGGGCCTTGCGGGAACCGGGGAGCTGTTTTTT. Translating it yields CASSSRSGGLAGTGELFF.

This clonotype came up many times. V gene TRBV4-1 combines with J gene TRBJ1-1; TRBD1 aligns across 8 bases. The germline gives CDR1 MGHRA, CDR2 YSYEKL. Germline trimming cut 3 bases from V and 0 bases from J; bases unmatched to any gene: 9. The CDR3 is made up of 17 amino acids. CDR3 nucleotide sequence: TGCGCCAGCAGCCAGGCAGGACAGGGCGTCATGAACACTGAAGCTTTCTTT. Protein sequence: CASSQAGQGVMNTEAFF.

This clonotype has only one observation. Since no conserved phenylalanine or tryptophan closes the CDR3, a read error is the likely cause. The DNA is omitted, as the CDR3 cannot be located on it reliably, and the CDR3 follows TCRdb's listing. The V call is TRBV7-9, the J call TRBJ2-2; TRBD1, the table's D call, was not compared with the DNA. The CDR3 extends over 14 residues, inclusive of both ends. Per germline, CDR1 SEHNR and CDR2 FQNEAQ (reference sequence). This chain's CDR3 is CASSLSQDTGELSL.

Concerning this clonotype itself: A read error may explain this, as a much larger clone is one base away. V is TRBV7-9 and J is TRBJ2-3, with D maybe TRBD1 (6 bases). Germline lookup yields CDR1 SEHNR and CDR2 FQNEAQ (reference sequence). The CDR3 is made up of 13 amino acids. CDR3 DNA: TGTACCAGCAGCTTAGGCGTGGGGGCAATGCAGTATTTT. This codes for CTSSLGVGAMQYF.

Remarks on this clonotype: As the CDR3 is not closed by the conserved phenylalanine or tryptophan, this likely results from a read error. This chain joins TRBV6-9 and TRBJ2-1; 8 bases agree with TRBD1. Losses at the gene ends were 5 bases for V and 7 bases for J; bases not matched to a gene: 16. The CDR3 contains 17 residues. Per the germline V gene, CDR1 is MNHGY and CDR2 is SVAAGI. The CDR3 DNA follows: TGTGCCAGCAGTCCACCGATGACTGGGACAGGTCAGAATGAGCAGTTCTCC. This gives the protein CASSPPMTGTGQNEQFS.

The chain is built from TRBV11-2 and TRBJ1-3; D remains ambiguous. CDR3 length: 15 residues. Germline V gene lookup returns CDR1 SGHAT and CDR2 FQNNGV. The V and J ends lost 4 bases and 4 bases respectively, with 14 bases between them. The CDR3 nucleotides are TGTGCCAGCAGCTCCGCGTGGTTCTCAGGAAACACCATATATTTT. Translation: CASSSAWFSGNTIYF. Full variable domain (missing parts from reference TRBV11-2 and TRBJ1-3): EAGVAQSPRYKIIEKRQSVAFWCNPISGHATLYWYQQILGQGPKLLIQFQNNGVVDDSQLPKDRFSAERLKGVDSTLKIQPAKLEDSAVYLCASSSAWFSGNTIYFGEGSWLTVV.

As for this clonotype: This sequence may be a read error, since a much larger clone differs from it by one base. V is TRBV28 and J is TRBJ2-5; the D gene could be TRBD1 or TRBD2 (6 bases each). Trimming took 9 bases from V and 4 from J, leaving 18 bases between them. This CDR3 region has 14 residues. Germline-derived CDR1 and CDR2 are MDHEN and SYDVKM. This CDR3 reads CARKFSGEVETQYF. In DNA form, the CDR3 reads TGTGCCAGAAAGTTTTCAGGGGAGGTAGAGACCCAGTACTTC.

This clonotype was observed a handful of times. The rearrangement uses TRBV6-5 and TRBJ2-3; 10 positions match TRBD2. The CDR3 loop spans 17 amino acids. V lost 0 bases to trimming and J lost 5 bases; unmatched junction nucleotides: 8. Germline V CDR1 and CDR2: MNHEY, SVGAGI. The CDR3: CASSYSTGTSDIDTQYF. In DNA form, the CDR3 reads TGTGCCAGCAGTTACTCGACCGGGACTAGCGATATAGATACGCAGTATTTT.

Points on this clonotype: A much bigger clone sits one base away, suggesting this may be a read error. The rearrangement uses TRBV7-9 and TRBJ1-5; D may be TRBD1 (5 bases). This CDR3 is built from 16 residues. Germline V gene sequence: CDR1 SEHNR, CDR2 FQNEAQ (reference sequence). Trimming stripped 5 bases from V and 1 base from J, with 15 bases between. In DNA form, the CDR3 reads TGTGCCAGCAGCATAGGTGCCGGGGGGAGCAATCAGCCCCAGCATTTT. As protein: CASSIGAGGSNQPQHF. The whole variable domain, remainder taken from reference TRBV7-9 and TRBJ1-5, is DTGVSQNPRHKITKRGQNVTFRCDPISEHNRLYWYRQTLGQGPEFLTYFQNEAQLEKSRLLSDRFSAERPKGSFSTLEIQRTEQGDSAMYLCASSIGAGGSNQPQHFGDGTRLSIL.

The chain couples TRBV6-6 to TRBJ1-2, with D tentatively TRBD1 (5 bases). Trimming stripped 5 bases from V and 8 bases from J, with 21 bases between. Germline CDR1 is MNHNY and CDR2 is SVGAGI (reference sequence). This CDR3 is 15 amino acids long. The CDR3 nucleotides are TGTGCCAGCAGTCCATCGGGGGGAAGGCCAAGCGGCTACACCTTC. Its protein product is CASSPSGGRPSGYTF.

For this clonotype: A read error may be the cause here, since a much bigger clone is one base away. The chain uses TRBV28 and TRBJ2-7; TRBD1 matches 7 bases. Per germline, CDR1 MDHEN and CDR2 SYDVKM. The CDR3 length is 15 residues. The CDR3 sequence is CANSFDWNRGYEQYF. The CDR3 nucleotides are TGTGCCAACAGTTTTGATTGGAACAGGGGCTACGAGCAGTACTTC.

As concerns this clonotype: A much larger clone sits a single nucleotide away, making a read error possible. The chain employs TRBV20-1 and TRBJ1-4; D is unresolved. The CDR3 length is 11 residues. The V gene's germline CDR1 is DFQATT and CDR2 SNEGSKA (reference sequence). The CDR3 sequence is CGAVGNEKLFF. CDR3 DNA: TGCGGTGCTGTAGGGAATGAAAAACTGTTTTTT.

CDR3 coding DNA: TGCAGCGTTAGAGGGGGTGGGGGCGAGACCCAGTACTTC. Protein product: CSVRGGGGETQYF. The chain combines TRBV29-1 with TRBJ2-5; tentatively, D is TRBD1 (6 bases). This CDR3 contains 13 residues. V was shortened by 5 bases and J by 5 bases, with 15 bases between the two germline ends. Germline V gene sequence: CDR1 SQVTM, CDR2 ANQGSEA.

In the case of this clonotype: The junction does not match germline at one end; this may be a read error. The chain is built from TRBV10-1 and TRBJ2-2, with D tentatively TRBD2 (5 bases). CDR3 size: 14 residues. Germline V gene sequence: CDR1 WNHNN, CDR2 SYGVQD (reference sequence). The CDR3 loop is CASSGGVNIGKLFF. CDR3 coding DNA: TGCGCTAGCAGTGGAGGAGTGAACATCGGGAAGCTGTTTTTT.

The chain has TRBV6-5 and TRBJ2-2; D is unresolved. The CDR3 loop spans 15 amino acids. In germline, CDR1 is MNHEY, CDR2 SVGAGI. Trimming removed 9 bases at V and 7 bases at J, with 21 bases between. CDR3 protein: CASSKVRWQVGELFF. CDR3 coding DNA: TGTGCCAGTAGCAAAGTCAGGTGGCAGGTCGGGGAGCTGTTTTTT.

The gene calls are TRBV30 and TRBJ1-5; D is uncertain. Germline V gene sequence: CDR1 GTSNPN, CDR2 SVGIG (reference sequence). The V end lost 3 bases, the J end lost 3 bases, and 9 bases lay between the germline ends. The CDR3 consists of 13 residues. The DNA of the CDR3 is TGTGCCTGGAGCTCTTCCCTCAATCAGCCCCAGCATTTT. Amino acid sequence: CAWSSSLNQPQHF.

A note on this clonotype: A much larger clone is a single base away; this may be a read error. The gene calls are TRBV7-9 and TRBJ2-7; no clear D gene. Germline assignment: CDR1 SEHNR and CDR2 FQNEAQ (reference sequence). The CDR3 totals 16 residues. Written as DNA, the CDR3 is TGTGCCATCAGCTTAGCCCGCCAGTTTCTTTACTACGAGCAGTACTTC. Protein sequence: CAISLARQFLYYEQYF.

This clonotype was recorded many times. The CDR3 is CASSPGARGQPQHF. Here the CDR3 DNA reads TGTGCCAGCAGCCCAGGGGCCCGGGGTCAGCCCCAGCATTTT. The rearrangement uses TRBV12-3 or TRBV12-4 and TRBJ1-5, with a tentative D call TRBD1 (6 bases). V lost 6 bases to trimming and J lost 6 bases, with 15 bases between them. The CDR3 covers 14 residues.

For this clonotype: It may be a read error: a sequence one base away is much more abundant. The chain is built from TRBV10-1 and TRBJ2-5, with 13 bases that match TRBD2. The CDR3 extends over 19 amino acids. From germline, CDR1 is WNHNN and CDR2 SYGVQD (reference sequence). The CDR3 bases are TGCGCCAGCCCATCCCCGGGACGGAGGACTAGCGGGAGATTGAAGACCCGGTACTTC. This gives the protein CASPSPGRRTSGRLKTRYF.

The V gene is TRBV11-1, the J gene TRBJ2-1, with 7 bases fitting TRBD2. This CDR3 spans 15 amino acids. J was trimmed by 4 bases and V by 8 bases; bases with no gene match: 11. The germline CDR1 and CDR2 sequences are SGHAT and FQDESV (reference sequence). The CDR3 DNA reads TGTGCCAGCGGCCAGAGCGGGGCGGCTTACAATGAGCAGTTCTTC. It encodes CASGQSGAAYNEQFF.

This clonotype was recorded at least ten times. The CDR3 region has the DNA TGTGCCAGCAGTTTAAGCGTTCAGGGCCCCTTGAATGAGCAGTTCTTC. Protein product: CASSLSVQGPLNEQFF. The chain links TRBV28 to TRBJ2-1, with D perhaps TRBD1 (5 bases). Germline values: CDR1 MDHEN, CDR2 SYDVKM. Trimming took 2 bases from V and 7 from J, leaving 18 bases between them. The CDR3 is 16 residues long.

Regarding this clonotype: Since a much larger clone is just one base distant, this may be a read error. J is TRBJ2-5 and V is TRBV5-4, with TRBD2 identical over 10 bases. Germline V gene lookup returns CDR1 SGHNT and CDR2 YYREEE (reference sequence). This CDR3 contains 14 residues. The trim removed 4 bases at V and 5 bases at J, leaving 5 bases unmatched. CDR3 nucleotide sequence: TGTGCCAGCAGCACACTAGCGGGGAGGGAGACCCAGTACTTC. Amino acids: CASSTLAGRETQYF.